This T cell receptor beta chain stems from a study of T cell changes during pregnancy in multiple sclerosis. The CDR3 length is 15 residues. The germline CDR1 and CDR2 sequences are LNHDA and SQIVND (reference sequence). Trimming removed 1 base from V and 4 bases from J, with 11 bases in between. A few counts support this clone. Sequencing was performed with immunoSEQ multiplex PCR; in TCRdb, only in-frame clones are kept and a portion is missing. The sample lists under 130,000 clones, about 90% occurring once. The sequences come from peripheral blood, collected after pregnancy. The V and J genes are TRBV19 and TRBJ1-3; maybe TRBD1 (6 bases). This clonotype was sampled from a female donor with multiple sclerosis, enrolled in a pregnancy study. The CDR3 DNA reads TGTGCCAGTAGTATAGCCAGGGGAGCCGGAAACACCATATATTTT. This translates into CASSIARGAGNTIYF.